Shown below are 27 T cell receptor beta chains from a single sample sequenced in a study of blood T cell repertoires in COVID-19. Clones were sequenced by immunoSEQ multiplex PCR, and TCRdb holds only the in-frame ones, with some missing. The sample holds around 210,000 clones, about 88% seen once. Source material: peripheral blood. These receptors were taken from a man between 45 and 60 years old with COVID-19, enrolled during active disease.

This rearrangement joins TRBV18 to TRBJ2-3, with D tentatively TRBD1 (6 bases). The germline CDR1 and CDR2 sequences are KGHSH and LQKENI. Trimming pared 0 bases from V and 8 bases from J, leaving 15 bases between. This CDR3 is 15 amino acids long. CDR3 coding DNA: TGTGCCAGCTCACCACCAGGGCAGGGGAGTGGTACGCAGTATTTT. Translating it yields CASSPPGQGSGTQYF.

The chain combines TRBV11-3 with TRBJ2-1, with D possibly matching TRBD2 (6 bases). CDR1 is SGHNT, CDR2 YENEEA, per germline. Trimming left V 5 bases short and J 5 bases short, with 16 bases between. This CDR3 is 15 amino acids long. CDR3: CASSVSLAPNNEQFF. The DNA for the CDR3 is TGTGCCAGCAGCGTCTCCCTAGCGCCAAACAATGAGCAGTTCTTC.

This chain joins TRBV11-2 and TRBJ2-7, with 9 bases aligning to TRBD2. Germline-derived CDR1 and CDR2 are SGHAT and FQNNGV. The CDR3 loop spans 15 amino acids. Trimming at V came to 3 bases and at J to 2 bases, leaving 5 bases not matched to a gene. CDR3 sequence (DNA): TGTGCCAGCAGCTTGTTAGCGGGAGTTACCTACGAGCAGTACTTC. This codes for CASSLLAGVTYEQYF.

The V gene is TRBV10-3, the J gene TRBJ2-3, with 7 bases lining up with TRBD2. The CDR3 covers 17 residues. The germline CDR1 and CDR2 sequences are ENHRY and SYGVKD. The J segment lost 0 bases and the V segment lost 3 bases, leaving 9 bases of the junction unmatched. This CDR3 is CAISDTYRGDSTDTQYF. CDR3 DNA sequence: TGTGCCATCAGTGACACCTACCGGGGGGATAGCACAGATACGCAGTATTTT.

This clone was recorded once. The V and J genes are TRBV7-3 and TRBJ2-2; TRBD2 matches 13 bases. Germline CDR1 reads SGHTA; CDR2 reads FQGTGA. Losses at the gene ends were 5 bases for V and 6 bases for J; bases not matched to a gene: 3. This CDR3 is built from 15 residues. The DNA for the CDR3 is TGTGCCAGCAGCCGCGGACTAGCGGGGGCCGGGGAGCTGTTTTTT. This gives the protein CASSRGLAGAGELFF.

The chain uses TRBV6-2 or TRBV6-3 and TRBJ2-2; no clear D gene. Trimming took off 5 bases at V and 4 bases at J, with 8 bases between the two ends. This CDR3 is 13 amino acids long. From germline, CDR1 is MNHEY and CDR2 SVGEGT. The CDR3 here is CASSPLVTGELFF. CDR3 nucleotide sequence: TGTGCCAGCAGTCCCCTAGTCACCGGGGAGCTGTTTTTT.

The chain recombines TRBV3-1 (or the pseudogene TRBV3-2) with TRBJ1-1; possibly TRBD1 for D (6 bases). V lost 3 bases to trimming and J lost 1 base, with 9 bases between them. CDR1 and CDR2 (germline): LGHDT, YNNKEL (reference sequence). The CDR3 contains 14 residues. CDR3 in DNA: TGTGCCAGCAGCCAGGGACATTCGAACACTGAAGCTTTCTTT. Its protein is CASSQGHSNTEAFF.

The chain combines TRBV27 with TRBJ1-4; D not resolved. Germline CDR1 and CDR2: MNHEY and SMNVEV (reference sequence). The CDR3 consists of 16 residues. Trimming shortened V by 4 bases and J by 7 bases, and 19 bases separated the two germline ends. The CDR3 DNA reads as TGTGCCAGCAGTTCCTCCCTCATCTCTTCGGGTGAAAAACTGTTTTTT. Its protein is CASSSSLISSGEKLFF.

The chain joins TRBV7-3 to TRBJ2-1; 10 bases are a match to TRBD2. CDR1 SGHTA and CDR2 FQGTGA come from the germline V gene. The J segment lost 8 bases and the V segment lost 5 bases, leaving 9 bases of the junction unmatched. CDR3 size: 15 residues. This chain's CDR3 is CASSRSGGRVDEQFF. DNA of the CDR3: TGTGCCAGCAGCCGTAGCGGGGGGCGGGTCGATGAGCAGTTCTTC.

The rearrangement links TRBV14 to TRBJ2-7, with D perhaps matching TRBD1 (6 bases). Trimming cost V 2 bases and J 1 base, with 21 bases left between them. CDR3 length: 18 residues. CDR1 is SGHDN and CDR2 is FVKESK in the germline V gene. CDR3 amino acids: CASSQRTSYRAPSYEQYF. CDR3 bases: TGTGCCAGCAGCCAACGAACGTCCTACAGGGCTCCATCCTACGAGCAGTACTTC.

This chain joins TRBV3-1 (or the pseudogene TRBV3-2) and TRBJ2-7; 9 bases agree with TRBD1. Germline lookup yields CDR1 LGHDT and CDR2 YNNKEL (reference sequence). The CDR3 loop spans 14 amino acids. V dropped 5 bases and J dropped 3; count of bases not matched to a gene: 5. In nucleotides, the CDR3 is TGTGCCAGCAGCAGGACAGGGGATAACTACGAGCAGTACTTC. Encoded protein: CASSRTGDNYEQYF.

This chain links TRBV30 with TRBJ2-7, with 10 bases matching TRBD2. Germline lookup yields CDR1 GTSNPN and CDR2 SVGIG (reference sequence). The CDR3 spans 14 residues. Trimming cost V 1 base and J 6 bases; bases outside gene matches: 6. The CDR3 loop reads CAWSALAGVGEQYF. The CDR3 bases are TGTGCCTGGAGTGCCCTAGCGGGAGTTGGCGAGCAGTACTTC. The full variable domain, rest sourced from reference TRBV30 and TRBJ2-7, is SQTIHQWPATLVQPVGSPLSLECTVEGTSNPNLYWYRQAAGRGLQLLFYSVGIGQISSEVPQNLSASRPQDRQFILSSKKLLLSDSGFYLCAWSALAGVGEQYFGPGTRLTVT.

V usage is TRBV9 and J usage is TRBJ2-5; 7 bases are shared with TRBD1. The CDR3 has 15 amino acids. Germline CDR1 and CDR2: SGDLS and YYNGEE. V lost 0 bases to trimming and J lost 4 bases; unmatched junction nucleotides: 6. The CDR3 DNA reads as TGTGCCAGCAGCGTAGGGGGACAGCCTACAGAGACCCAGTACTTC. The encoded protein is CASSVGGQPTETQYF.

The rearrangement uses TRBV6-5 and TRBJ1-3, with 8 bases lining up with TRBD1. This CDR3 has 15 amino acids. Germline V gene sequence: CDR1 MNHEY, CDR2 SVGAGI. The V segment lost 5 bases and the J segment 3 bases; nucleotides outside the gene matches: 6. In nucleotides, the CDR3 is TGTGCCAGCAGTCTGCAGGGGGCGGGTGGAAACACCATATATTTT. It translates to CASSLQGAGGNTIYF.

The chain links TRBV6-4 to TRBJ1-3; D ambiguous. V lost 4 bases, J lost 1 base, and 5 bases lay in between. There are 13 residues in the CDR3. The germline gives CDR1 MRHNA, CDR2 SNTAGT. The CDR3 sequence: CASSAGSGNTIYF. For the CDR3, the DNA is TGTGCCAGCAGTGCGGGATCTGGAAACACCATATATTTT.

The chain's CDR3 is CASSREATGVYEQYF. The CDR3 bases are TGTGCCAGCAGCCGAGAAGCGACGGGGGTCTACGAGCAGTACTTC. This sequence joins TRBV7-8 and TRBJ2-7; the D gene is possibly TRBD2 (6 bases). There are 15 residues in the CDR3. CDR1 is SGHVS and CDR2 is FQNEAQ in the germline V gene. The ends were cut back, 5 bases at V and 3 bases at J, with 17 bases in the middle.

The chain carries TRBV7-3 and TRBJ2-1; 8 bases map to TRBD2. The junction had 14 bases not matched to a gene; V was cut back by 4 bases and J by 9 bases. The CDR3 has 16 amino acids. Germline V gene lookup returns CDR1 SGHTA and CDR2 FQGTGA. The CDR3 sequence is CASSSRGGLARGEQFF. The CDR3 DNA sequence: TGTGCCAGCAGCTCCCGGGGGGGGCTAGCCCGTGGTGAGCAGTTCTTC.

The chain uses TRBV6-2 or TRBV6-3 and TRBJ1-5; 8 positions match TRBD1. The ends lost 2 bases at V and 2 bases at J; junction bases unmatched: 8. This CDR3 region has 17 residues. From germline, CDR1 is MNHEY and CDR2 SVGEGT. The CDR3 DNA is TGTGCCAGCAGTTACGACAGGGGAAAGATTGGCAATCAGCCCCAGCATTTT. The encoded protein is CASSYDRGKIGNQPQHF.

CDR3 coding DNA: TGTGCCAGCAGTTTAGTCCCAGGGGCGAACAATCAGCCCCAGCATTTT. Amino acids: CASSLVPGANNQPQHF. The chain couples TRBV27 to TRBJ1-5; TRBD1 might be the D (6 bases). Looked up from germline, CDR1 is MNHEY and CDR2 is SMNVEV (reference sequence). Between the trimmed V and J ends, which lost 2 bases and 3 bases, there was a span of 14 bases. This CDR3 spans 16 amino acids.

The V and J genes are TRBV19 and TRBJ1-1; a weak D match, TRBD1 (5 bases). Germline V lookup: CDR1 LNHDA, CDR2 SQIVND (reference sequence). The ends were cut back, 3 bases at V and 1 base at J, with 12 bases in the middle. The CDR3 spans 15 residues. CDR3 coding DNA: TGTGCCAGTAGTATCTTGGGCAGGGCGAACACTGAAGCTTTCTTT. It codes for CASSILGRANTEAFF.

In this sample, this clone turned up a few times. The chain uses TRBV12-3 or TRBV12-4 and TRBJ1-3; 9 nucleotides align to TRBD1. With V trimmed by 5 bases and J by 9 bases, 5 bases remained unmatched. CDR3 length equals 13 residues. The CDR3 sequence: CASSTMDRGTIYF. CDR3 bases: TGTGCCAGCAGTACCATGGACAGGGGCACCATATATTTT.

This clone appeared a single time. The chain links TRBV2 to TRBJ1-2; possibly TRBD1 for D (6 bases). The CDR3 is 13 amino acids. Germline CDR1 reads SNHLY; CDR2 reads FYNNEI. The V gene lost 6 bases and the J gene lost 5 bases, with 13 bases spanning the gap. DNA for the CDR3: TGTGCCAGCAGGACCGGGACACAGTATGGCTACACCTTC. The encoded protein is CASRTGTQYGYTF.

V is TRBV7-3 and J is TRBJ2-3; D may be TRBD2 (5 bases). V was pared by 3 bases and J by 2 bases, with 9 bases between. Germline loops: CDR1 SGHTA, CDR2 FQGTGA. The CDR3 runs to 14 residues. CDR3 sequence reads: CASSFRLPTDTQYF. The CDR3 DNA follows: TGTGCCAGCAGCTTTAGACTACCCACAGATACGCAGTATTTT.

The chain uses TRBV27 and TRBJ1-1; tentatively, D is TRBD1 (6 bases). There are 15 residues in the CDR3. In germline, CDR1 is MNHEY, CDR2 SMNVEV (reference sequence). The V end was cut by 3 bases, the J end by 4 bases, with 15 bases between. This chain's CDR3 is CASSFGQSLPTEAFF. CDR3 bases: TGTGCCAGCAGTTTTGGACAGTCCCTCCCCACTGAAGCTTTCTTT.

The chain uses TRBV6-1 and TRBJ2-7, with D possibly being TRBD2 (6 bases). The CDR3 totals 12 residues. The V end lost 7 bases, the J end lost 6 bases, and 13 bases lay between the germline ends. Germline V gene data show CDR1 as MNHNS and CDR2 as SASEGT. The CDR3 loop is CASTEEGGEQYF. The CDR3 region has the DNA TGTGCCAGCACCGAGGAGGGCGGCGAGCAGTACTTC.

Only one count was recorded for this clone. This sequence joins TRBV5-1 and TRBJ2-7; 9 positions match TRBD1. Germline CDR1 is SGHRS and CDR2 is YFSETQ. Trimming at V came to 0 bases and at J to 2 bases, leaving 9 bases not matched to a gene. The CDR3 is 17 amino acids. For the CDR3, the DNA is TGCGCCAGCAGCTTGGGGGGGAGCGGACAGGGGACCTACGAGCAGTACTTC. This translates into CASSLGGSGQGTYEQYF.

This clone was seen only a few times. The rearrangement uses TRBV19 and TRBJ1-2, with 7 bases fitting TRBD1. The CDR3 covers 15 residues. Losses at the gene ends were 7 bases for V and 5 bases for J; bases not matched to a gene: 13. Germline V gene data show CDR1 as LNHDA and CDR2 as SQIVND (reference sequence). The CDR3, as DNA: TGTGCCAGTACCAATCGGGGCAGGGGGATGTATGGCTACACCTTC. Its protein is CASTNRGRGMYGYTF.